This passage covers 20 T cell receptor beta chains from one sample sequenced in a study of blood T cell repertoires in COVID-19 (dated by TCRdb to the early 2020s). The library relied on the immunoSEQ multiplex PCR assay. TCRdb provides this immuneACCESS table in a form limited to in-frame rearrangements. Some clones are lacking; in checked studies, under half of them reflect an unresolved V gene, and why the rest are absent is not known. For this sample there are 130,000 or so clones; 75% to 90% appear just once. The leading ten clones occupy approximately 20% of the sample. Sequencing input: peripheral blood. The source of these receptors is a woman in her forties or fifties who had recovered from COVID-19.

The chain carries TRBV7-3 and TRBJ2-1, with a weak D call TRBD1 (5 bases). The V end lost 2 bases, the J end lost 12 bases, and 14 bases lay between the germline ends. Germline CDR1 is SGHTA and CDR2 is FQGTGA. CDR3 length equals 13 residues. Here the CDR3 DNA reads TGTGCCAGCAGCTTATACCAGGGTACTATGCAGTTCTTC. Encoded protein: CASSLYQGTMQFF.

The CDR3 sequence is CASSIGGRVVHIPTRADSPLHF. DNA of the CDR3: TGTGCCAGTAGTATAGGGGGCAGGGTGGTCCATATACCCACCCGGGCGGATTCACCCCTCCACTTT. The chain links TRBV19 to TRBJ1-6; tentative D call: TRBD1 (5 bases). Germline V gives CDR1 LNHDA, CDR2 SQIVND (reference sequence). With 1 base removed from V and 8 bases from J, the gap between germline ends came to 33 bases. This CDR3 comprises 22 residues.

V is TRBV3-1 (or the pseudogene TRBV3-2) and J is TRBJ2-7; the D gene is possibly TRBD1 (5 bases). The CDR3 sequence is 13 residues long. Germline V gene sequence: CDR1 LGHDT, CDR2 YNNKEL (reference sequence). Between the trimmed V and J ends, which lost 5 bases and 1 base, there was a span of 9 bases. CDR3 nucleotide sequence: TGTGCCAGCAGCGCGACAGAGTCCTACGAGCAGTACTTC. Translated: CASSATESYEQYF.

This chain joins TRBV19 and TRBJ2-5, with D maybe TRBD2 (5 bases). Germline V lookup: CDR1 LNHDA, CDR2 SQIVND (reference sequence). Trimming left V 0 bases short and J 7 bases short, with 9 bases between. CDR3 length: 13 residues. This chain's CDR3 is CASSIEVGGTQYF. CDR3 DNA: TGTGCCAGTAGTATAGAGGTCGGAGGGACCCAGTACTTC.

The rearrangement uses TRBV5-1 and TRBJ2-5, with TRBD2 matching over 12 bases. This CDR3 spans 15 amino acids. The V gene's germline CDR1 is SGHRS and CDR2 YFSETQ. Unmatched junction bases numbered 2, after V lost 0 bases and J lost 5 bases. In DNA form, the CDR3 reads TGCGCCAGCAGCTTGGTGGGGACTAGCGGGGAGACCCAGTACTTC. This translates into CASSLVGTSGETQYF.

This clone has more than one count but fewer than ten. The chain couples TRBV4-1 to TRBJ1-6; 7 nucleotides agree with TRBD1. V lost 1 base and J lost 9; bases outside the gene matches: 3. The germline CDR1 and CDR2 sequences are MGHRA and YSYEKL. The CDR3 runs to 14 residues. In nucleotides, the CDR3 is TGCGCCAGCAGCCAAGTTAACAGGGGTTCACCCCTCCACTTT. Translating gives CASSQVNRGSPLHF.

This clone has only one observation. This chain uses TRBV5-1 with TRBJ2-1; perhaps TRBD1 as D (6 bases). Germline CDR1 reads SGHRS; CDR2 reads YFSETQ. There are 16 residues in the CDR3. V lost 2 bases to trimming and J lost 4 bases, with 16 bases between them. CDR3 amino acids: CASSFRGRVTYNEQFF. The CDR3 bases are TGCGCCAGCAGCTTCAGGGGACGCGTTACTTACAATGAGCAGTTCTTC. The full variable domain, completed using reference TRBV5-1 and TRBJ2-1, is KAGVTQTPRYLIKTRGQQVTLSCSPISGHRSVSWYQQTPGQGLQFLFEYFSETQRNKGNFPGRFSGRQFSNSRSEMNVSTLELGDSALYLCASSFRGRVTYNEQFFGPGTRLTVL.

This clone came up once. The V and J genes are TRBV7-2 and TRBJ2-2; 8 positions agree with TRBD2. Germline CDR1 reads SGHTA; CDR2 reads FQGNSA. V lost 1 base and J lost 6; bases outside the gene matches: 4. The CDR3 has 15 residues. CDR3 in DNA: TGTGCCAGCAGCTTAGTGGGAGCGGGAGCCGGGGAGCTGTTTTTT. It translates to CASSLVGAGAGELFF.

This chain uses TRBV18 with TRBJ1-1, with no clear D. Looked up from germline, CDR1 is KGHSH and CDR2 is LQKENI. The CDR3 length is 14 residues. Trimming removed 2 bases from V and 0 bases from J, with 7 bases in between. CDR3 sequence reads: CASSPDYLNTEAFF. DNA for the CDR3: TGTGCCAGCTCACCAGACTACTTGAACACTGAAGCTTTCTTT.

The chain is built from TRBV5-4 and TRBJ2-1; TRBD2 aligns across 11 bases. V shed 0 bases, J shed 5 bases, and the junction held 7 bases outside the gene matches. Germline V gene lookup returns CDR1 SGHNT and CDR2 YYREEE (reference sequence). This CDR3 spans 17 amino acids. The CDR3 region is CASSLARLGLADNEQFF. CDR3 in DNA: TGTGCCAGCAGCTTGGCCCGGTTGGGACTAGCGGACAATGAGCAGTTCTTC.

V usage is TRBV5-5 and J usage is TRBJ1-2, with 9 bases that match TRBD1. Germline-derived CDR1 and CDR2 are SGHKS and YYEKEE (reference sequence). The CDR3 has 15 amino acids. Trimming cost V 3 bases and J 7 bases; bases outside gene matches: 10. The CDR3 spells CASSSYAQGASGYTF. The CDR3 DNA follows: TGTGCCAGCAGCTCTTACGCACAGGGGGCCTCTGGCTACACCTTC.

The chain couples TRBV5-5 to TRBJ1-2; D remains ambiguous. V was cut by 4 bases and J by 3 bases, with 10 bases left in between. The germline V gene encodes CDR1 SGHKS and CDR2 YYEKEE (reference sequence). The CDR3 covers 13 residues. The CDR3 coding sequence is TGTGCCAGCAGCCTCGGCACAGACTATGGCTACACCTTC. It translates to CASSLGTDYGYTF.

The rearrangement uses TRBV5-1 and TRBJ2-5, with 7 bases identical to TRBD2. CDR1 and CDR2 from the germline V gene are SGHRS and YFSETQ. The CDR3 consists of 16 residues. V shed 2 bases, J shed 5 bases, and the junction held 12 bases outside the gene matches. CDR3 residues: CASSFFQRGIGETQYF. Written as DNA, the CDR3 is TGCGCCAGCAGCTTTTTCCAGCGGGGTATAGGGGAGACCCAGTACTTC.

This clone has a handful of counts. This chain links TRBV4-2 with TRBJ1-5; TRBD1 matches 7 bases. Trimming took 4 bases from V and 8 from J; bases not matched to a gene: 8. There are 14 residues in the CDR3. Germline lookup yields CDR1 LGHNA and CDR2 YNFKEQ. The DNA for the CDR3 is TGTGCCAGCAGCCCCGGACAGGCCCTGAAGCCCCAGCATTTT. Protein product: CASSPGQALKPQHF.

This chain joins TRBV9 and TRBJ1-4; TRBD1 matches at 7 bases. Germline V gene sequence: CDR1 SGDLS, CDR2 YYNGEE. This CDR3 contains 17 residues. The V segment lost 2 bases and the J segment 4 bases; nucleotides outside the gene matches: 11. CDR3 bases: TGTGCCAGCAGCGTTGACCCCAACAGGGGTATTAATGAAAAACTGTTTTTT. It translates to CASSVDPNRGINEKLFF.

CDR3 sequence (DNA): TGTGCCAGCAGCTCCCAGGGAAGGGACACTGAAGCTTTCTTT. Its protein is CASSSQGRDTEAFF. This chain uses TRBV7-2 with TRBJ1-1; maybe TRBD1 (5 bases). The V and J ends lost 4 bases and 3 bases respectively, with 12 bases between them. CDR3 length: 14 amino acids. Per germline, CDR1 SGHTA and CDR2 FQGNSA.

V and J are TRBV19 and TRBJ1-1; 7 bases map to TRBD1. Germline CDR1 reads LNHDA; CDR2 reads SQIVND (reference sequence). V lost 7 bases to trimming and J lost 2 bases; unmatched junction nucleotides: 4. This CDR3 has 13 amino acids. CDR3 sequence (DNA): TGTGCCAGTACGCCAGGGGGAAACACTGAAGCTTTCTTT. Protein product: CASTPGGNTEAFF.

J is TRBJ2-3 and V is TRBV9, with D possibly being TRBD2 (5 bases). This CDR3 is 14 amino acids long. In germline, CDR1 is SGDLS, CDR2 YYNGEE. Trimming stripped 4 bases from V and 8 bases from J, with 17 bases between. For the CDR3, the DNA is TGTGCCAGCAGCCAATGGGGAGAAGAGGGTACGCAGTATTTT. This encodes CASSQWGEEGTQYF. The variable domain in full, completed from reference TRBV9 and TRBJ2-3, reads DSGVTQTPKHLITATGQRVTLRCSPRSGDLSVYWYQQSLDQGLQFLIQYYNGEERAKGNILERFSAQQFPDLHSELNLSSLELGDSALYFCASSQWGEEGTQYFGPGTRLTVL.

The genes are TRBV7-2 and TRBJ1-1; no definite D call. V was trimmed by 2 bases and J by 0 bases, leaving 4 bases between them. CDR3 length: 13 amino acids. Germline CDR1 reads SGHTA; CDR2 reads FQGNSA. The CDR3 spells CASSLRMNTEAFF. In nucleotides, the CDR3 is TGTGCCAGCAGCTTACGTATGAACACTGAAGCTTTCTTT. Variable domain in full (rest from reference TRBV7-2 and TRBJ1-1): GAGVSQSPSNKVTEKGKDVELRCDPISGHTALYWYRQSLGQGLEFLIYFQGNSAPDKSGLPSDRFSAERTGGSVSTLTIQRTQQEDSAVYLCASSLRMNTEAFFGQGTRLTVV.

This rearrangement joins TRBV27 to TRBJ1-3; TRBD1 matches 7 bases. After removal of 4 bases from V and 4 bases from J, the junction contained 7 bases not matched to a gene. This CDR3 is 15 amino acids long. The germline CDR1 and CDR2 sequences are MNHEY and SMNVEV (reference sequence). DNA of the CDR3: TGTGCCAGCAGTTCATTCCTGGGACAGGGAAACACCATATATTTT. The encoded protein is CASSSFLGQGNTIYF.